Here is one T cell receptor beta chain with its context. Sequencing was performed with immunoSEQ multiplex PCR; in TCRdb, only in-frame clones are kept and a portion is missing. The table records around 70,000 clones, around 95% of them present only once. This sample was included in a study of human thymus T cells. It was from resections taken during corrective heart surgery that the thymus tissue came. Germline CDR1 is SQVTM and CDR2 is ANQGSEA. This CDR3 is built from 11 residues. Deletions cut 6 bases from V and 7 bases from J, with 13 bases between. The clonotype was recovered from a girl in the first two years of life with a congenital heart defect but otherwise immunologically healthy. Sequences were obtained from thymus tissue. This sequence joins TRBV29-1 and TRBJ2-7; tentative D call: TRBD1 (6 bases). The CDR3 DNA follows: TGCAGCGTGCCTCAGGGGTGGGAGCAGTACTTC. Protein product: CSVPQGWEQYF.